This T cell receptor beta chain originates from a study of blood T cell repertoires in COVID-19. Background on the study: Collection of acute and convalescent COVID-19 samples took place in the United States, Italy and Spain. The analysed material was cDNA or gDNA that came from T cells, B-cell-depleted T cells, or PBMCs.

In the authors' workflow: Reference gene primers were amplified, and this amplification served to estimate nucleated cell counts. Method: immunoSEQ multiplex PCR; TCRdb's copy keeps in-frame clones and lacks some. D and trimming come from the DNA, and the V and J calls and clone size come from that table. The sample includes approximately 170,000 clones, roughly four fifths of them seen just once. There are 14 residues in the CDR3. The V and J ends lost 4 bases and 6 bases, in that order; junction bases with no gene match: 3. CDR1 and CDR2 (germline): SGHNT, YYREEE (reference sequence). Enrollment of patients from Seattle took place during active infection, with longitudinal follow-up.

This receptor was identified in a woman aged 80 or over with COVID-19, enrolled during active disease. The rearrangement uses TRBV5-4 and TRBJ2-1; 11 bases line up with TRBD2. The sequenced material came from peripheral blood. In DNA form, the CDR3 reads TGTGCCAGCAGCCCTGGACTAGCGGGCAATGAGCAGTTCTTC. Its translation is CASSPGLAGNEQFF.